The 4 T cell receptor beta chains below come from one sample, sequenced in a study of low-dose radiotherapy and immunotherapy resistance in tumors. The time point denotes: before trial treatment. It was with a constant-region primer and a V-primer adapter that TCRs were amplified over roughly 19 PCR cycles. TCRdb re-called the reads through MiXCR, storing one row per CDR3 protein. The sample lists tens of thousands of distinct CDR3 sequences, about 11% occurring once. Sample: PBMCs, taken before treatment. These receptors originate from a female donor with ovarian cancer.

Comment on this clonotype: Being one base from a much bigger clone, this may be a read error. This chain joins TRBV19 and TRBJ1-1; 7 bases map to TRBD1. The CDR3 consists of 13 residues. After removal of 5 bases from V and 4 bases from J, the junction contained 4 bases not matched to a gene. Germline values: CDR1 LNHDA, CDR2 SQIVND (reference sequence). The CDR3 sequence is CASSAQGFTEAFF. CDR3 DNA sequence: TGTGCCAGTAGTGCACAGGGGTTCACTGAAGCTTTCTTT.

Many counts were recorded for this clonotype. The chain recombines TRBV27 with TRBJ2-2; D remains ambiguous. The ends were cut back, 2 bases at V and 5 bases at J, with 6 bases in the middle. There are 13 residues in the CDR3. CDR1 is MNHEY, CDR2 SMNVEV, per germline (reference sequence). Here the CDR3 DNA reads TGTGCCAGCAGTTTAGGTTGGACCGGGGAGCTGTTTTTT. This sequence encodes CASSLGWTGELFF.

This clonotype was recorded at least ten times. The V and J genes are TRBV20-1 and TRBJ2-7; tentatively, D is TRBD1 or TRBD2 (5 bases each). V gave up 0 bases and J gave up 5 bases, with 17 bases separating them. In germline, CDR1 is DFQATT, CDR2 SNEGSKA (reference sequence). The CDR3 has 15 residues. CDR3 sequence: CSARDLRGRYNEQYF. DNA for the CDR3: TGCAGTGCTAGAGATCTCCGGGGCCGCTACAACGAGCAGTACTTC.

This clonotype was picked up many times. The chain carries TRBV11-3 and TRBJ2-3; D is uncertain. Germline lookup yields CDR1 SGHNT and CDR2 YENEEA. Trimming left V 3 bases short and J 1 base short, with 8 bases between. This CDR3 has 14 amino acids. The CDR3 sequence: CASSFYPGTDTQYF. For the CDR3, the DNA is TGTGCCAGCAGCTTCTACCCGGGCACAGATACGCAGTATTTT.